This is a list of T cell receptor beta chains from one sample in a study of T cell changes during pregnancy in multiple sclerosis. Data came from immunoSEQ multiplex PCR; TCRdb stores just in-frame clones and leaves some out. The sample has 47,000 or so clones; 85% to 90% are singletons. Here the sequenced sample was peripheral blood, taken after pregnancy. The receptors come from a female donor in good health, enrolled as a control in a pregnancy study. Both conserved end residues are part of each CDR3. The D gene is left open where the match is weak. Expanded clones get a size class; other rows say once, few or many, or leave the size out.

j_call clone_size d_call v_call cdr3_nt cdr3_aa
TRBJ1-1 once NA TRBV14 TGTGCCAGCAGTCACAGGGCTAGACCCATGAACACTGAAGCTTTCTTT CASSHRARPMNTEAFF
TRBJ2-3 NA NA TRBV27 TGTGCCAGCAGCCTTGGGGGGGGCCGCGCAGATACGCAGTATTTT CASSLGGGRADTQYF
TRBJ1-1 NA NA TRBV5-1 TGCGCCAGCAGCTTGGATTTCAGGGACACTGAAGCTTTCTTT CASSLDFRDTEAFF
TRBJ2-2 NA TRBD2 TRBV14 TGTGCCAGCAGCCCATTAGGCGGGAGGGCCTTGGGCACCGGGGAGCTGTTTTTT CASSPLGGRALGTGELFF
TRBJ2-1 NA NA TRBV7-6 TGTGCCAGCAGCTCCCAGACAGGTTTTAGCTCCTACAATGAGCAGTTCTTC CASSSQTGFSSYNEQFF
TRBJ1-1 NA NA TRBV5-4 TGTGCCAGCGGGCGGGATCGGAACACTGAAGCTTTCTTT CASGRDRNTEAFF
TRBJ2-5 NA TRBD2 TRBV4-2 TGTGCCAGCAGCCCCCCTGGTAGCGGGAGGGAGACCCAGTACTTC CASSPPGSGRETQYF
TRBJ2-7 NA TRBD2 TRBV2 TGTGCCAGCAGTCTCCTAGCGGGGAACCTCTACGAGCAGTACTTC CASSLLAGNLYEQYF
TRBJ2-3 NA TRBD2 TRBV9 TGTGCCAGCAGCGAGGGGAGCGGGGGCACAGATACGCAGTATTTT CASSEGSGGTDTQYF
TRBJ2-7 NA NA TRBV9 TGTGCCAGCAGCGCCGCAGGCTCCTACGAGCAGTACTTC CASSAAGSYEQYF
TRBJ1-1 once TRBD1 TRBV6-5 TGTGCCAGCAGGGATAGGACAGGGGGGAGGACTGAAGCTTTCTTT CASRDRTGGRTEAFF